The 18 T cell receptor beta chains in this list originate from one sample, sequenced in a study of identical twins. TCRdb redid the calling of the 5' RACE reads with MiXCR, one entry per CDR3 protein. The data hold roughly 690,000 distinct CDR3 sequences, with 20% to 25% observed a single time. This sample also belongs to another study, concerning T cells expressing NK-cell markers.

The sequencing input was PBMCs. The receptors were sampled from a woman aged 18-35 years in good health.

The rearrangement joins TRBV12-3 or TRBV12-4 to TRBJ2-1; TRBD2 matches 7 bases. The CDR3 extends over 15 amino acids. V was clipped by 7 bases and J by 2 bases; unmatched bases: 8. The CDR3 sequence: CASTSYGTTYNEQFF. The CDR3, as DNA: TGTGCCAGCACCTCCTACGGGACTACCTACAATGAGCAGTTCTTC.

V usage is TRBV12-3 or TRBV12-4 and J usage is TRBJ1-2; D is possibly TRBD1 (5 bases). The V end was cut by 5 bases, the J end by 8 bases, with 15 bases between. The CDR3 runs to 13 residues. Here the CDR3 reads CASSQTEAGGYTF. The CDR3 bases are TGTGCCAGCAGTCAGACAGAGGCAGGCGGCTACACCTTC.

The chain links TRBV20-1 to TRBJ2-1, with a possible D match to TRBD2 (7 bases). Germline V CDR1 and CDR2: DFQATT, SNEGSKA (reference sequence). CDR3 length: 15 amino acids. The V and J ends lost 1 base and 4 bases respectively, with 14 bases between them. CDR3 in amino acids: CSARGGGRAYNEQFF. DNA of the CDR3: TGCAGTGCTAGAGGCGGGGGCCGGGCTTACAATGAGCAGTTCTTC.

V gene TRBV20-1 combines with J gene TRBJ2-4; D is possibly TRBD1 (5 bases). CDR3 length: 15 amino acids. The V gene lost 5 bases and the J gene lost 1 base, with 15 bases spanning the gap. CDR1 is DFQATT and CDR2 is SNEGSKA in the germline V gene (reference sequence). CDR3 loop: CSAGRQTLAKNIQYF. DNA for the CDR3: TGCAGTGCTGGTCGACAGACCTTGGCCAAAAACATTCAGTACTTC.

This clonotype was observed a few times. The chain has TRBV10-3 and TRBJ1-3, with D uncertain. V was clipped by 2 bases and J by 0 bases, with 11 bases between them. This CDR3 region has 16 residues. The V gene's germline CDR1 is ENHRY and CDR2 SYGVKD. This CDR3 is CAISENRRSSGNTIYF. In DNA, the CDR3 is TGTGCCATCAGTGAGAACCGCCGAAGCTCTGGAAACACCATATATTTT.

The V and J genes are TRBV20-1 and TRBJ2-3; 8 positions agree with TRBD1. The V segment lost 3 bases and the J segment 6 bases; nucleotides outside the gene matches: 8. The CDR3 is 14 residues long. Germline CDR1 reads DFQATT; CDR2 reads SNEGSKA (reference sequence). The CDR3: CSASRGQGTDTQYF. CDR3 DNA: TGCAGTGCTAGTAGAGGACAGGGAACCGATACGCAGTATTTT.

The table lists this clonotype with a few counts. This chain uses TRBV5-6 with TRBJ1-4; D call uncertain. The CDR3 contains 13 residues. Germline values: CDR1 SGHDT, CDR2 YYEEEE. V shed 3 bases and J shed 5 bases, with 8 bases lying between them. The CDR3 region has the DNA TGTGCCAGCAGCTCGGTACCAAATGAAAAACTGTTTTTT. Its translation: CASSSVPNEKLFF.

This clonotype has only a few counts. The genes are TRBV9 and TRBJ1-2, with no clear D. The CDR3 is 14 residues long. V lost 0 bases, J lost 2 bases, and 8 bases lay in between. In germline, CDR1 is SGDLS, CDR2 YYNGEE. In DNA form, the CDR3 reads TGTGCCAGCAGCGTAGGCAGGCCGAACTATGGCTACACCTTC. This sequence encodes CASSVGRPNYGYTF.

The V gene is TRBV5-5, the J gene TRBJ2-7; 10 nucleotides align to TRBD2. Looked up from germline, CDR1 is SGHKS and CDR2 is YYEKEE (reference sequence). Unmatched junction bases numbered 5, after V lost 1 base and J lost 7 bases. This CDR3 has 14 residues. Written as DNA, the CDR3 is TGTGCCAGCAGCTTGACTAGCGGGAAAGGGGAGCAGTACTTC. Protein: CASSLTSGKGEQYF.

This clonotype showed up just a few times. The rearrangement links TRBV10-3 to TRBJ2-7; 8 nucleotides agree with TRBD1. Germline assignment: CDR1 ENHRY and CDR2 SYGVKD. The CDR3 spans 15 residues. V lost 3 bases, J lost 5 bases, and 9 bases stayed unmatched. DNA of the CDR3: TGTGCCATCAGTGAAGTCGCGCAGGGGGCCGACGAGCAGTACTTC. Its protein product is CAISEVAQGADEQYF.

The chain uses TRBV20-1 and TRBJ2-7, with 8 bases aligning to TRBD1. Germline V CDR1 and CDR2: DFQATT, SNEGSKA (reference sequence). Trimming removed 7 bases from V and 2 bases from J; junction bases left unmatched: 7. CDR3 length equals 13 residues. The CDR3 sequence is CSVSDRGTYEQYF. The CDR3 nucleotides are TGCAGTGTAAGCGACAGGGGCACCTACGAGCAGTACTTC.

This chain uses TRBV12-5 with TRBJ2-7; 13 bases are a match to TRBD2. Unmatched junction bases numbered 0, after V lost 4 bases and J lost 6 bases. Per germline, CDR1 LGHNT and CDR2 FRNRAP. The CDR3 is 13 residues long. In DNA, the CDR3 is TGTGCTAGTGGTTGGACTAGCGGGAGCGAGCAGTACTTC. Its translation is CASGWTSGSEQYF.

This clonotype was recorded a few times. The chain's CDR3 is CASSYFGQYEQYF. DNA for the CDR3: TGTGCCAGCAGCTACTTCGGGCAGTACGAGCAGTACTTC. The chain employs TRBV7-2 and TRBJ2-7; D is unclear. The CDR3 loop spans 13 amino acids. Germline V gene sequence: CDR1 SGHTA, CDR2 FQGNSA. V was trimmed by 4 bases and J by 4 bases, leaving 11 bases between them.

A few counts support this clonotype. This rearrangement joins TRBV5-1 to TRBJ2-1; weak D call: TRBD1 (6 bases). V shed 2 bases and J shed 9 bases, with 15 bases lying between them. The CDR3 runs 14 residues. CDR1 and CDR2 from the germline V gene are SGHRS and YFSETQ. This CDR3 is CASSLTDQGSEQFF. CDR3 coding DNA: TGCGCCAGCAGCTTAACTGACCAGGGGTCTGAGCAGTTCTTC.

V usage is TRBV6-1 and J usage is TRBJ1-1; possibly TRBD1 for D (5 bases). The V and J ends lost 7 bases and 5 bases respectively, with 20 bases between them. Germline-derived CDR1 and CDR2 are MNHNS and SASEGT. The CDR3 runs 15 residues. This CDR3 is CASNHPREGITEAFF. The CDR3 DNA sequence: TGTGCCAGCAACCATCCCAGGGAAGGAATTACTGAAGCTTTCTTT.

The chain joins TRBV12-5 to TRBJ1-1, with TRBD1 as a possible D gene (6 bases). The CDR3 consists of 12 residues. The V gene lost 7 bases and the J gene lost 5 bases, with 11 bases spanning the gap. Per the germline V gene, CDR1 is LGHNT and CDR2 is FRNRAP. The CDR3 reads CASALGTTEAFF. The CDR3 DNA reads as TGTGCTAGTGCCCTCGGGACAACTGAAGCTTTCTTT.

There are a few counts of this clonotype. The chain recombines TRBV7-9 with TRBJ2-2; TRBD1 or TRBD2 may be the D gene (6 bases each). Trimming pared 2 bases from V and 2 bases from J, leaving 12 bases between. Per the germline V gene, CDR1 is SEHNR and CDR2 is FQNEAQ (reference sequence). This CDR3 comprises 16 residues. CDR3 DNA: TGTGCCAGCAGCTTACCCGGGGGCCCTAACACCGGGGAGCTGTTTTTT. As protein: CASSLPGGPNTGELFF.

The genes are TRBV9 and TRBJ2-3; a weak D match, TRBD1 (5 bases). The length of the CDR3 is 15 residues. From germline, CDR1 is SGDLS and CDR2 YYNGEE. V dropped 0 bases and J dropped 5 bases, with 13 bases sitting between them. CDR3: CASSVEGRPGDTQYF. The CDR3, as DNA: TGTGCCAGCAGCGTAGAGGGGCGTCCGGGAGATACGCAGTATTTT.